This T cell receptor (beta chain) appears in the sequencing data of a study of blood T cells in healthy people across ages. Sample-barcoded 5' priming and a J-beta primer mix drove a second PCR of about 6 to 12 cycles. MiXCR, run by TCRdb on the 5' RACE reads, gives a single entry per CDR3 protein. The sample consists of over 1,300,000 distinct CDR3 sequences, roughly 60% of them appearing once. With regard to this clonotype: Antigen specificity is unknown.

Extractions gave at least 6 micrograms of total RNA per sample. The study's findings and limits: Naive and antigen-experienced cells could not be conclusively compared, given unsorted PBMCs. Per million T cells, the diversity of TCR beta decreased roughly linearly as age advanced.

Between the trimmed V and J ends, which lost 9 bases and 3 bases, there was a span of 15 bases. Germline V CDR1 and CDR2: SEHNR, FQNEAQ (reference sequence). This CDR3 contains 13 residues. The gene calls are TRBV7-9 and TRBJ2-7, with D possibly TRBD2 on 5 matching bases. Sequencing used blood. The origin of this receptor is a man aged 18 to 29 in good health. The CDR3 DNA reads as TGTGCCAGTACCCCGATTGGACTCTACGAGCAGTACTTC. Protein product: CASTPIGLYEQYF.